This T cell receptor (beta chain) was captured by sequencing in a study of T-cell reconstitution after alpha-beta-depleted transplantation in children. This CDR3 is built from 12 residues. Trimming removed 5 bases from V and 3 bases from J; junction bases left unmatched: 4. CDR1 and CDR2 (germline): GTSNPN, SVGIG (reference sequence). This clonotype was seen a handful of times. Its matching antigen is unknown. A much larger clonotype is one base distant, so this may be a read error. TCRbeta library construction was performed incorporating unique molecular identifiers. Each CDR3 protein gets one entry after TCRdb re-called the PCR reads with MiXCR. The sample consists of about 640,000 distinct CDR3 sequences, approximately 12% of them appearing once. Study-wide results and limits: Surviving recipient T cells and thymic progenitors accounted for the high day-60 TCRbeta diversity observed in some patients. When one year had passed after transplant, most T-cell counts and diversity came from newly produced T cells.

This receptor was taken from a male patient aged 10 to 17 who had a stem cell transplant for acute myeloid leukemia, so the T cells may come from the graft donor. V is TRBV30 and J is TRBJ2-7; 7 bases agree with TRBD2. This material consisted of PBMCs, mostly from graft donor cells, taken 360 days after TCRalphabeta/CD19-depleted stem cell transplant. CDR3 coding DNA: TGTGCCTGGGGCGGGAGATTCTACGAGCAGTACTTC. Its protein product is CAWGGRFYEQYF.